This T cell receptor beta chain was captured by sequencing in a study of PD-1 blockade in classical Hodgkin lymphoma. Time point here: cycle 4 day 1 (C4D1), after five to seven weeks of nivolumab. Each of the patients experienced relapse following autologous stem cell transplantation, and their brentuximab vedotin exposure differed. Germline V gene sequence: CDR1 SGHDT, CDR2 YYEEEE. V lost 2 bases to trimming and J lost 2 bases, with 10 bases between them. The CDR3 loop spans 15 amino acids. This clone appeared a single time. TCRdb's copy holds only in-frame clones and misses some; the assay was immunoSEQ multiplex PCR. Of tens of thousands of clones in the sample, 90% are singletons; the top ten hold approximately 14%.

The sample in question was peripheral blood mononuclear cells (PBMCs), obtained before the fourth cycle of nivolumab. V is TRBV5-6 and J is TRBJ2-2; D unclear. The receptor comes from a human donor with classical Hodgkin lymphoma. CDR3 DNA sequence: TGTGCCAGCAGCTTAGTAACGACAAACACCGGGGAGCTGTTTTTT. Amino acid sequence: CASSLVTTNTGELFF.